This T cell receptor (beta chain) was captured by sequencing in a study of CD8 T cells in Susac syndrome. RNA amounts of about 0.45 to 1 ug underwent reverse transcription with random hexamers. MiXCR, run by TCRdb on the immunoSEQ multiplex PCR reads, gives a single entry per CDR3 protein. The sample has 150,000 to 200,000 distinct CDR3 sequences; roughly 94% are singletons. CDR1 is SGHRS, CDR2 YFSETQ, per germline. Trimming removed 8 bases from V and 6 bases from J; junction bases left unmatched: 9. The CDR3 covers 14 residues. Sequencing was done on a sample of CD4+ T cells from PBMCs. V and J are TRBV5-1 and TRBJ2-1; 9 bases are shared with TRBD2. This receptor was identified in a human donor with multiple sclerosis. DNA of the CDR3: TGCGCCAGTGATTTAGCGGGAGTCGGCAATGAGCAGTTCTTC. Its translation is CASDLAGVGNEQFF.